Listed here are 27 T cell receptor beta chains from one sample, sequenced in a study of OX40 agonist ivuxolimab in advanced cancers. Sequenced by immunoSEQ multiplex PCR; TCRdb stores in-frame clones only, minus some. This table has fewer than 90,000 clones, about 93% appearing once. The sample was CD4+ or CD8+ T cells sorted from blood, taken in a trial of the OX40 agonist ivuxolimab. The receptors derive from an adult with an advanced solid tumor such as melanoma, head and neck, liver or kidney cancer.

This chain connects TRBV2 to TRBJ1-4; a weak D match, TRBD1 (6 bases). Germline-derived CDR1 and CDR2 are SNHLY and FYNNEI. CDR3 length: 18 amino acids. The V and J ends lost 0 bases and 0 bases respectively, with 14 bases between them. CDR3 coding DNA: TGTGCCAGCAGTGAAGCCCAACAGGGTCTTGCAACTAATGAAAAACTGTTTTTT. Translating gives CASSEAQQGLATNEKLFF.

The V and J genes are TRBV27 and TRBJ2-2; tentatively, D is TRBD2 (5 bases). CDR3 size: 14 residues. The germline gives CDR1 MNHEY, CDR2 SMNVEV (reference sequence). Trimming stripped 2 bases from V and 5 bases from J, with 9 bases between. CDR3: CASSLIRGTGELFF. The CDR3 DNA follows: TGTGCCAGCAGTTTAATTCGGGGAACCGGGGAGCTGTTTTTT.

This chain links TRBV27 with TRBJ2-1; 11 bases align to TRBD2. Trimming at V came to 1 base and at J to 7 bases, leaving 9 bases not matched to a gene. Germline V gives CDR1 MNHEY, CDR2 SMNVEV (reference sequence). The CDR3 has 17 amino acids. CDR3 region: CASSLFPSGRSYNEQFF. The DNA of the CDR3 is TGTGCCAGCAGTTTATTCCCTAGCGGGAGGTCGTATAATGAGCAGTTCTTC.

V is TRBV27 and J is TRBJ2-3; 8 bases are a match to TRBD2. Unmatched junction bases numbered 11, after V lost 5 bases and J lost 7 bases. The CDR3 is made up of 15 amino acids. Germline values: CDR1 MNHEY, CDR2 SMNVEV (reference sequence). CDR3 region: CASSGGTRGFNTQYF. The CDR3 nucleotides read TGTGCCAGCAGTGGAGGGACTAGAGGGTTCAATACGCAGTATTTT.

In nucleotides, the CDR3 is TGTGCCAGCTCCGAGACCGGGGAGCTGTTTTTT. This encodes CASSETGELFF. The chain employs TRBV9 and TRBJ2-2, with no clear D. The V gene's germline CDR1 is SGDLS and CDR2 YYNGEE. Trimming took off 7 bases at V and 5 bases at J, with 6 bases between the two ends. CDR3 length: 11 amino acids.

The chain is built from TRBV19 and TRBJ2-5; 9 bases agree with TRBD2. Germline lookup yields CDR1 LNHDA and CDR2 SQIVND (reference sequence). CDR3 length: 16 residues. J lost 6 bases, V lost 3 bases, and 11 bases had no gene match. The CDR3 protein is CASSISGSGSSQTQYF. The CDR3, as DNA: TGTGCCAGTAGTATTTCCGGTAGCGGGAGTTCCCAGACCCAGTACTTC.

The chain employs TRBV27 and TRBJ2-1; 7 bases match TRBD2. The CDR3 spans 13 residues. CDR1 MNHEY and CDR2 SMNVEV come from the germline V gene (reference sequence). Unmatched junction bases numbered 3, after V lost 3 bases and J lost 7 bases. This chain's CDR3 is CASSFLLANEQFF. Written as DNA, the CDR3 is TGTGCCAGCAGTTTCTTACTAGCGAATGAGCAGTTCTTC.

The chain links TRBV28 to TRBJ2-5, with D possibly matching TRBD2 (5 bases). The CDR3 runs to 15 residues. V shed 8 bases and J shed 1 base, with 17 bases lying between them. Germline V gives CDR1 MDHEN, CDR2 SYDVKM. CDR3 in DNA: TGTGCCAGCTACCCCGGGGTTCCCCTCCAAGAGACCCAGTACTTC. It is translated as CASYPGVPLQETQYF.

This chain connects TRBV6-6 to TRBJ2-2; D possibly corresponds to TRBD2 (7 bases). With 0 bases removed from V and 6 bases from J, the gap between germline ends came to 8 bases. The germline V gene encodes CDR1 MNHNY and CDR2 SVGAGI (reference sequence). The CDR3 runs 14 residues. CDR3 amino acids: CASSYSGGPGELFF. In nucleotides, the CDR3 is TGTGCCAGCAGTTACTCCGGGGGGCCCGGGGAGCTGTTTTTT.

The chain employs TRBV9 and TRBJ2-7; TRBD1 agrees at 10 bases. CDR3 size: 14 residues. Trimming took 3 bases from V and 8 from J; bases not matched to a gene: 8. Per the germline V gene, CDR1 is SGDLS and CDR2 is YYNGEE. CDR3 nucleotide sequence: TGTGCCAGCAGCGCCTCCGGGACAGGGGACCAGCAGTACTTC. This codes for CASSASGTGDQQYF. Full variable domain (remainder filled in from reference TRBV9 and TRBJ2-7): DSGVTQTPKHLITATGQRVTLRCSPRSGDLSVYWYQQSLDQGLQFLIQYYNGEERAKGNILERFSAQQFPDLHSELNLSSLELGDSALYFCASSASGTGDQQYFGPGTRLTVT.

This chain uses TRBV19 with TRBJ2-3, with 8 bases matching TRBD1. With 5 bases clipped from V and 1 base from J, the junction kept 5 bases outside the gene matches. The V gene's germline CDR1 is LNHDA and CDR2 SQIVND (reference sequence). CDR3 length: 15 amino acids. The CDR3 coding sequence is TGTGCCAGTAGTGCACAGGGGGGTCGCACAGATACGCAGTATTTT. Translating gives CASSAQGGRTDTQYF.

The gene calls are TRBV11-3 and TRBJ2-5, with D possibly TRBD1 on 5 matching bases. V was pared by 3 bases and J by 3 bases, with 17 bases between. The CDR3 totals 16 residues. Germline values: CDR1 SGHNT, CDR2 YENEEA. The CDR3: CASSFGHQVSKETQYF. CDR3 DNA: TGTGCCAGCAGCTTCGGACACCAGGTAAGTAAAGAGACCCAGTACTTC.

V is TRBV6-5 and J is TRBJ1-1; D not certain. V lost 0 bases to trimming and J lost 1 base, with 9 bases between them. The CDR3 runs to 15 residues. CDR1 is MNHEY, CDR2 SVGAGI, per germline. As DNA, the CDR3 is TGTGCCAGCAGTTACTCTGACCGGGGGAACACTGAAGCTTTCTTT. Translating gives CASSYSDRGNTEAFF.

V usage is TRBV5-5 and J usage is TRBJ2-7, with D perhaps TRBD1 or TRBD2 (6 bases each). This CDR3 contains 14 residues. The ends were cut back, 0 bases at V and 2 bases at J, with 9 bases in the middle. Germline CDR1 and CDR2: SGHKS and YYEKEE (reference sequence). The DNA for the CDR3 is TGTGCCAGCAGCTTGGAAGGGGGGCCCTACGAGCAGTACTTC. The encoded protein is CASSLEGGPYEQYF.

This chain joins TRBV27 and TRBJ2-2; TRBD1 agrees at 7 bases. CDR1 and CDR2 from the germline V gene are MNHEY and SMNVEV (reference sequence). The CDR3 length is 15 residues. With 6 bases clipped from V and 1 base from J, the junction kept 5 bases outside the gene matches. This CDR3 is CASRYRGWNTGELFF. As DNA, the CDR3 is TGTGCCAGCAGGTACAGGGGATGGAACACCGGGGAGCTGTTTTTT.

The gene calls are TRBV2 and TRBJ1-1; D gene uncertain. Per germline, CDR1 SNHLY and CDR2 FYNNEI. The CDR3 extends over 17 amino acids. Trimming stripped 5 bases from V and 1 base from J, with 20 bases between. In DNA, the CDR3 is TGTGCCAGCAGTATCCCTGGTTGGACCCCCTCGAACACTGAAGCTTTCTTT. Amino acid sequence: CASSIPGWTPSNTEAFF. The full variable domain, in which reference TRBV2 and TRBJ1-1 provide the parts outside the CDR3, is EPEVTQTPSHQVTQMGQEVILRCVPISNHLYFYWYRQILGQKVEFLVSFYNNEISEKSEIFDDQFSVERPDGSNFTLKIRSTKLEDSAMYFCASSIPGWTPSNTEAFFGQGTRLTVV.

Turning to this clone: The junction does not match germline at one end; this may be a read error. The V gene is TRBV27, the J gene TRBJ1-1; D gene uncertain. Germline CDR1 is MNHEY and CDR2 is SMNVEV (reference sequence). This CDR3 region has 13 residues. The CDR3 region is CASGLGMNTEAFF. CDR3 nucleotides: TGTGCCAGCGGTTTGGGCATGAACACTGAAGCTTTCTTT.

V is TRBV6-5 and J is TRBJ1-5; D is undetermined. CDR1 and CDR2 from the germline V gene are MNHEY and SVGAGI. The V gene lost 5 bases and the J gene lost 0 bases, with 5 bases spanning the gap. CDR3 length equals 13 residues. CDR3 amino acids: CASSPDSNQPQHF. The CDR3 DNA reads TGTGCCAGCAGTCCTGATAGCAATCAGCCCCAGCATTTT.

V and J are TRBV4-1 and TRBJ1-5; 8 bases line up with TRBD1. Germline CDR1 MGHRA, CDR2 YSYEKL. The CDR3 runs to 15 residues. The junction had 6 bases not matched to a gene; V was cut back by 1 base and J by 7 bases. CDR3: CASSQADREDQPQHF. CDR3 nucleotides: TGCGCCAGCAGCCAAGCGGACAGGGAGGACCAGCCCCAGCATTTT.

This chain joins TRBV27 and TRBJ1-2, with D possibly TRBD1 on 6 matching bases. The CDR3 consists of 13 residues. CDR1 MNHEY and CDR2 SMNVEV come from the germline V gene (reference sequence). Trimming pared 3 bases from V and 4 bases from J, leaving 9 bases between. For the CDR3, the DNA is TGTGCCAGCAGTTTGGCACAGGGCTATGGCTACACCTTC. This encodes CASSLAQGYGYTF.

This clone was counted a single time. The chain couples TRBV18 to TRBJ1-5; D call uncertain. Germline CDR1 is KGHSH and CDR2 is LQKENI. The CDR3 covers 15 residues. Trimming shortened V by 3 bases and J by 3 bases, and 12 bases separated the two germline ends. CDR3 region: CASSPRNRFNQPQHF. The CDR3 DNA sequence: TGTGCCAGCTCACCCCGTAACAGATTCAATCAGCCCCAGCATTTT.

The V call is TRBV7-9, the J call TRBJ1-1, with D possibly matching TRBD1 (6 bases). Trimming pared 5 bases from V and 2 bases from J, leaving 18 bases between. The CDR3 has 16 amino acids. Germline loops: CDR1 SEHNR, CDR2 FQNEAQ (reference sequence). CDR3 in amino acids: CASSPGTRGTNTEAFF. Here the CDR3 DNA reads TGTGCCAGCAGCCCGGGGACAAGAGGGACCAACACTGAAGCTTTCTTT.

V gene TRBV4-2 combines with J gene TRBJ2-5; 8 bases match TRBD2. Germline V gene sequence: CDR1 LGHNA, CDR2 YNFKEQ. V trimming: 1 base; J trimming: 5 bases; junction bases outside the gene matches: 9. This CDR3 region has 16 residues. For the CDR3, the DNA is TGTGCCAGCAGCCAAGTTGGGGGCGGGAGGATTGAGACCCAGTACTTC. It is translated as CASSQVGGGRIETQYF.

The V and J genes are TRBV13 and TRBJ2-3; D is uncertain. Trimming took 5 bases from V and 9 from J, leaving 18 bases between them. CDR3 length: 14 residues. CDR1 is PRHDT and CDR2 is FYEKMQ in the germline V gene (reference sequence). Written as DNA, the CDR3 is TGTGCCAGCAGCCCGTGGGTGGACGCCGGCACGCAGTATTTT. Amino acids: CASSPWVDAGTQYF.

V and J are TRBV7-8 and TRBJ2-2, with D hard to call. Germline V lookup: CDR1 SGHVS, CDR2 FQNEAQ. V shed 5 bases and J shed 9 bases, with 10 bases lying between them. The CDR3 length is 12 residues. CDR3 protein: CASSPDQRELFF. CDR3 in DNA: TGTGCCAGCAGCCCTGACCAAAGGGAGCTGTTTTTT.

The sample holds a few counts of this clone. The chain is built from TRBV6-5 and TRBJ1-2; 7 positions agree with TRBD1. The CDR3 loop spans 14 amino acids. Trimming removed 6 bases from V and 4 bases from J; junction bases left unmatched: 8. Germline V CDR1 and CDR2: MNHEY, SVGAGI. The CDR3 region has the DNA TGTGCCAGCAGGACCGGGACAGTCTCCTATGGCTACACCTTC. Protein sequence: CASRTGTVSYGYTF.

Here the CDR3 reads CSARDGEQFF. In DNA form, the CDR3 reads TGCAGTGCTAGGGACGGGGAGCAGTTCTTC. This chain uses TRBV20-1 with TRBJ2-1; D uncertain. Germline CDR1 reads DFQATT; CDR2 reads SNEGSKA (reference sequence). Trimming left V 3 bases short and J 10 bases short, with 7 bases between. This CDR3 region has 10 residues.